A selection of T cell receptor beta chains follows, all from one sample in a study of T cells in Graves' hyperthyroidism and ophthalmopathy. TCRdb passed the multiplex PCR reads through MiXCR, listing each CDR3 protein once. The sample lists about 290,000 distinct CDR3 sequences, approximately 18% occurring once. The sample was blood. The origin of the receptors is a man between 50 and 59 years old with Graves' ophthalmopathy. The CDR3 runs from the conserved cysteine through the conserved F or W. A D gene is named only where the DNA matches it firmly.

>TRBJ2-5|TRBV2|TRBD2
CASSSGLAAQETQYF
>TRBJ2-5|TRBV29-1|-
CSVDHQGETQHF
>TRBJ1-4|TRBV7-2|-
CASSLEGDHEKLFF
>TRBJ2-3|TRBV5-1|TRBD1
CASSPDRDNTDTQYF
>TRBJ2-4|TRBV12-3/TRBV12-4|-
CASSLAGTRGGIQYF
>TRBJ2-1|TRBV15|-
CATSREPSIPEPFF
>TRBJ1-1|TRBV6-1|-
CASGRAGAEAFF
>TRBJ2-7|TRBV6-1|-
CASSRQGPPYEQYF
>TRBJ1-1|TRBV5-4|TRBD1
CASSSQGVTEAFF
>TRBJ2-1|TRBV11-2|-
CASRPLAGRGNEQFF
>TRBJ2-5|TRBV18|-
CASSGGNQETQYF
>TRBJ1-1|TRBV20-1|-
CSARFPGIFNTEAFF
>TRBJ1-5|TRBV3-1|TRBD1
CASSPSTGMSQPQHF
>TRBJ1-1|TRBV25-1|-
CASSENVNTEAFF
>TRBJ2-5|TRBV3-1|TRBD2
CASSPRAGEEETQYF
>TRBJ2-2|TRBV29-1|TRBD2
CSVVVLAGSFTGELFF
>TRBJ1-6|TRBV6-5|TRBD1
CASSYTGTDHNSPLHF
>TRBJ2-7|TRBV10-3|-
CAISETNEQYF